This T cell receptor beta chain is drawn from a study of Tregs in tolerant kidney transplant recipients. The trim removed 5 bases at V and 2 bases at J, leaving 9 bases unmatched. CDR1 is SGHAT and CDR2 is FQDESV in the germline V gene (reference sequence). The CDR3 contains 15 residues. About this clone itself: Antigen: not known.

Clones were read by immunoSEQ multiplex PCR, and TCRdb kept only the in-frame ones, dropping some. The sample lists about 94,000 clones; roughly 93% were seen once. The study, taken as a whole, reports: This study did not directly address biological reproducibility. Antigen-driven expansion was suggested because donor-specific Tregs expanded more than all Tregs in tolerant patients.

The specimen comprised CD4+ T cells from blood, sampled before the transplant. The clonotype originates from a human donor who received a combined kidney and bone marrow transplant. The chain carries TRBV11-1 and TRBJ2-7; 7 bases align to TRBD2. The CDR3 reads CASSRRGEGTYEQYF. DNA of the CDR3: TGTGCCAGCAGCCGACGTGGGGAGGGTACCTACGAGCAGTACTTC. The variable domain in full, with the rest retrieved from reference TRBV11-1 and TRBJ2-7, is EAEVAQSPRYKITEKSQAVAFWCDPISGHATLYWYRQILGQGPELLVQFQDESVVDDSQLPKDRFSAERLKGVDSTLKIQPAELGDSAMYLCASSRRGEGTYEQYFGPGTRLTVT.